Shown below are 27 T cell receptor beta chains from a single sample sequenced in a study of T cells in Graves' hyperthyroidism and ophthalmopathy (dated by TCRdb to about 2019). The protocol used for the library was multiplex PCR. Sequencing instrument: Illumina HiSeq 2000. TCR beta CDR3 regions were amplified from RNA transcripts. The TCR CDR3 was subjected to a first round of RT-PCR using the HTBI primer set and the Qiagen OneStep RT-PCR kit. The public sequencing data were trimmed at Q25 with fastp and processed into clonotypes with MiXCR by TCRdb, which kept only in-frame beta chains. Duplicate CDR3 protein sequences are folded into a single record with the most common DNA and genes. The sample table shows fewer than 350,000 distinct CDR3 sequences, and 13% are seen once. The ten most abundant clones make up roughly 7.5% of the sample. The material sequenced was blood. These receptors were obtained from a woman aged 25-40 years with Graves' hyperthyroidism that later progressed to Graves' ophthalmopathy.

Turning to this clonotype: Being one base from a much bigger clone, this may be a read error. J is TRBJ1-1 and V is TRBV24-1; D is possibly TRBD1 (5 bases). The germline V gene encodes CDR1 KGHDR and CDR2 SFDVKD. CDR3 size: 13 residues. CDR3 loop: CATSDPRGTEASF. In DNA, the CDR3 is TGTGCCACCAGTGATCCGAGAGGGACTGAAGCTTCCTTT.

In the case of this clonotype: Being one base from a much bigger clone, this may be a read error. The chain couples TRBV11-1 to TRBJ2-7; D possibly corresponds to TRBD2 (5 bases). The length of the CDR3 is 13 residues. V shed 5 bases and J shed 4 bases, with 12 bases lying between them. Germline CDR1 reads SGHAT; CDR2 reads FQDESV (reference sequence). The CDR3 here is CASSGDGEYEQYF. CDR3 nucleotides: TGTGCCAGCAGCGGTGACGGGGAATACGAGCAGTACTTC.

This clonotype was seen many times. CDR3 in DNA: TGTGCCTGGAGTTACACTACTAATGAAAAACTGTTTTTT. Its protein product is CAWSYTTNEKLFF. The rearrangement joins TRBV30 to TRBJ1-4; D unclear. CDR1 and CDR2 (germline): GTSNPN, SVGIG (reference sequence). The CDR3 consists of 13 residues. Trimming shortened V by 2 bases and J by 2 bases, and 6 bases separated the two germline ends.

This clonotype was counted only a few times. The chain joins TRBV5-6 to TRBJ2-2; 10 bases map to TRBD2. Germline CDR1 is SGHDT and CDR2 is YYEEEE. Trimming at V came to 3 bases and at J to 6 bases, leaving 2 bases not matched to a gene. The CDR3 runs 14 residues. The CDR3 nucleotides are TGTGCCAGCAGCTCTAGCGGGAGCGCCGGGGAGCTGTTTTTT. It translates to CASSSSGSAGELFF.

For this clonotype: It may be a read error: a sequence one base away is much more abundant. This chain links TRBV7-3 with TRBJ2-1; tentative D call: TRBD2 (5 bases). Germline CDR1 reads SGHTA; CDR2 reads FQGTGA. The length of the CDR3 is 15 residues. The CDR3 DNA is TGTACCAGCAGCCCCCGGGCGGGTTGGGCCAATGAGCAGTTCTTC. It translates to CTSSPRAGWANEQFF.

J is TRBJ2-1 and V is TRBV19; TRBD1 is a possible D gene (6 bases). This CDR3 has 12 residues. Germline V CDR1 and CDR2: LNHDA, SQIVND (reference sequence). V lost 9 bases and J 9 bases, leaving 15 bases between the germline ends. In nucleotides, the CDR3 is TGTGCCAGCTCTAAAGGGGACATTGAGCAGTTCTTC. Protein sequence: CASSKGDIEQFF.

This clonotype was seen at least ten times. The chain joins TRBV7-2 to TRBJ2-5; TRBD2 matches 14 bases. This CDR3 has 19 residues. V lost 3 bases to trimming and J lost 7 bases; unmatched junction nucleotides: 16. Per germline, CDR1 SGHTA and CDR2 FQGNSA. CDR3 sequence reads: CASSFSFGQRLAGGGTQYF. The DNA of the CDR3 is TGTGCCAGCAGCTTCTCCTTCGGCCAACGACTAGCGGGAGGGGGGACCCAGTACTTC.

This clonotype was counted ten times or more. The gene calls are TRBV29-1 and TRBJ2-7; a weak D match, TRBD2 (5 bases). V shed 0 bases and J shed 0 bases, with 12 bases lying between them. The length of the CDR3 is 15 residues. The germline V gene has CDR1 SQVTM and CDR2 ANQGSEA. The CDR3 DNA sequence: TGCAGCGTTGAAGATGGCGGACTGTACTCCTACGAGCAGTACTTC. Translation gives CSVEDGGLYSYEQYF.

This clonotype appeared many times. The chain is built from TRBV12-3 or TRBV12-4 and TRBJ1-2; possibly TRBD1 for D (5 bases). This CDR3 is built from 15 residues. Trimming stripped 5 bases from V and 8 bases from J, with 21 bases between. In nucleotides, the CDR3 is TGTGCCAGCAGTATCAGGGCCTCCCGGGAGGGGGGCTACACCTTC. Protein product: CASSIRASREGGYTF.

In this sample, this clonotype turned up many times. The rearrangement uses TRBV5-1 and TRBJ2-2; TRBD2 matches at 9 bases. The V and J ends lost 1 base and 3 bases, in that order; junction bases with no gene match: 4. The CDR3 is made up of 16 amino acids. Germline CDR1 reads SGHRS; CDR2 reads YFSETQ. The CDR3 here is CASSLLVAGDTGELFF. Written as DNA, the CDR3 is TGCGCCAGCAGCTTGTTGGTAGCGGGGGACACCGGGGAGCTGTTTTTT.

The chain carries TRBV10-3 and TRBJ1-5, with D maybe TRBD1 (6 bases). CDR3 size: 15 residues. Trimming took 0 bases from V and 9 from J, leaving 15 bases between them. Germline V gives CDR1 ENHRY, CDR2 SYGVKD. CDR3 coding DNA: TGTGCCATCAGTGAGTCGAGGCAGGGACAATCGCCCCAGCATTTT. Encoded protein: CAISESRQGQSPQHF.

This clonotype was counted between two and nine times. The chain links TRBV6-2 or TRBV6-3 to TRBJ2-3, with 13 bases lining up with TRBD2. Germline V gene data show CDR1 as MNHEY and CDR2 as SVGEGT. Germline trimming cut 6 bases from V and 3 bases from J; bases unmatched to any gene: 6. The CDR3 extends over 16 amino acids. The CDR3 loop reads CASRLAGGSGTDTQYF. CDR3 bases: TGTGCCAGCAGACTAGCGGGAGGGTCCGGTACAGATACGCAGTATTTT.

The table lists this clonotype with many counts. The chain joins TRBV7-6 to TRBJ2-3; 12 bases agree with TRBD2. V lost 5 bases to trimming and J lost 7 bases; unmatched junction nucleotides: 13. From germline, CDR1 is SGHVS and CDR2 FNYEAQ. The length of the CDR3 is 17 residues. The CDR3 region is CASSLSPGLAGINTQYF. The CDR3 bases are TGTGCCAGCAGCCTCAGCCCGGGACTAGCGGGTATAAATACGCAGTATTTT.

V gene TRBV19 combines with J gene TRBJ1-5, with D unresolved. The CDR3 runs to 14 residues. Germline-derived CDR1 and CDR2 are LNHDA and SQIVND (reference sequence). V gave up 7 bases and J gave up 4 bases, with 14 bases separating them. The CDR3 sequence: CASTNSGANQPQHF. CDR3 bases: TGTGCCAGTACTAACTCGGGAGCAAATCAGCCCCAGCATTTT.

In nucleotides, the CDR3 is TGTGCCAGCAGCTTCGGTGGGGGCAAAGATACGCAGTATTTT. As protein: CASSFGGGKDTQYF. The chain employs TRBV7-3 and TRBJ2-3; D might be TRBD1 (6 bases). The CDR3 totals 14 residues. Germline V gives CDR1 SGHTA, CDR2 FQGTGA. Trimming removed 3 bases at V and 5 bases at J, with 12 bases between.

The chain uses TRBV25-1 and TRBJ2-5; unclear D gene. Trimming took 6 bases from V and 0 from J, leaving 17 bases between them. In germline, CDR1 is MGHDK, CDR2 SYGVNS. The CDR3 runs to 16 residues. DNA of the CDR3: TGTGCCAGCAGCCCCCAACTCGGGCCCTACCAAGAGACCCAGTACTTC. Amino acid sequence: CASSPQLGPYQETQYF.

The CDR3 nucleotides are TGCGCCAGCAGCCAGAAGAGGTGGGCAGCTAGCGGGAGGTGGGCAGATACGCAGTATTTT. Its translation is CASSQKRWAASGRWADTQYF. The rearrangement joins TRBV4-1 to TRBJ2-3, with 11 bases fitting TRBD2. V was clipped by 3 bases and J by 4 bases; unmatched bases: 18. The CDR3 covers 20 residues. The germline V gene has CDR1 MGHRA and CDR2 YSYEKL.

This clonotype was recorded many times. The gene calls are TRBV6-2 or TRBV6-3 and TRBJ1-5; perhaps TRBD1 as D (5 bases). The CDR3 sequence is 14 residues long. Trimming removed 2 bases at V and 7 bases at J, with 12 bases between. The germline V gene has CDR1 MNHEY and CDR2 SVGEGT. The CDR3 region has the DNA TGTGCCAGCAGTTACGCAGGGAACGGGCAGCCCCAGCATTTT. Translating gives CASSYAGNGQPQHF.

This chain connects TRBV2 to TRBJ1-2; D ambiguous. CDR1 SNHLY and CDR2 FYNNEI come from the germline V gene. This CDR3 has 14 amino acids. V was shortened by 9 bases and J by 8 bases, with 22 bases between the two germline ends. Here the CDR3 reads CARSRESPASGYTF. As DNA, the CDR3 is TGTGCCAGGTCCCGGGAATCCCCGGCCAGCGGCTACACCTTC.

The V call is TRBV19, the J call TRBJ2-1; 16 bases are a match to TRBD2. The CDR3 consists of 21 residues. Per germline, CDR1 LNHDA and CDR2 SQIVND (reference sequence). After removal of 0 bases from V and 3 bases from J, the junction contained 11 bases not matched to a gene. The CDR3 here is CASSIDLGGLAGGPFYNEQFF. CDR3 DNA sequence: TGTGCCAGTAGTATAGATCTTGGGGGACTAGCGGGAGGGCCATTCTACAATGAGCAGTTCTTC.

This clonotype was detected many times. This chain joins TRBV7-9 and TRBJ2-3; D may be TRBD2 (5 bases). This CDR3 has 16 residues. V dropped 5 bases and J dropped 2 bases, with 17 bases sitting between them. Germline CDR1 reads SEHNR; CDR2 reads FQNEAQ (reference sequence). The DNA of the CDR3 is TGTGCCAGCAGCCCAACCATGACTATAGTCACAGATACGCAGTATTTT. This encodes CASSPTMTIVTDTQYF.

This clonotype came up a few times. This chain connects TRBV2 to TRBJ2-7, with D unresolved. Germline CDR1 and CDR2: SNHLY and FYNNEI. The length of the CDR3 is 16 residues. V was trimmed by 4 bases and J by 0 bases, leaving 16 bases between them. CDR3 residues: CASSVGTTQSSYEQYF. CDR3 DNA sequence: TGTGCCAGCAGTGTAGGTACTACTCAGAGCTCCTACGAGCAGTACTTC.

This clonotype came up a few times. The chain combines TRBV4-2 with TRBJ1-5; the D is unclear. CDR1 is LGHNA and CDR2 is YNFKEQ in the germline V gene. This CDR3 spans 13 amino acids. Trimming took off 8 bases at V and 4 bases at J, with 12 bases between the two ends. Here the CDR3 DNA reads TGTGCCAGCCAGCAGCAGCCTAATCAGCCCCAGCATTTT. This codes for CASQQQPNQPQHF.

This clonotype was seen many times. The V and J genes are TRBV2 and TRBJ2-3, with TRBD1 matching 9 bases. J lost 4 bases, V lost 9 bases, and 8 bases had no gene match. The CDR3 spans 14 residues. Germline loops: CDR1 SNHLY, CDR2 FYNNEI. In nucleotides, the CDR3 is TGTGCCAGTACAAAAGGACAGGGGTCAGATACGCAGTATTTT. It is translated as CASTKGQGSDTQYF.

This rearrangement joins TRBV4-1 to TRBJ2-2; no reliable D call. Trimming pared 1 base from V and 0 bases from J, leaving 15 bases between. The CDR3 is 18 residues long. From germline, CDR1 is MGHRA and CDR2 YSYEKL. The CDR3 sequence is CASSQVAGIAANTGELFF. CDR3 nucleotides: TGCGCCAGCAGCCAAGTAGCCGGTATAGCCGCGAACACCGGGGAGCTGTTTTTT.

The table lists this clonotype with many counts. This chain links TRBV15 with TRBJ1-4, with TRBD1 matching 12 bases. Trimming took 3 bases from V and 8 from J; bases not matched to a gene: 7. The CDR3 is 16 residues long. From germline, CDR1 is LNHNV and CDR2 YYDKDF (reference sequence). The CDR3 is CATSSGGTGGPEKLFF. As DNA, the CDR3 is TGTGCCACCAGCAGCGGGGGGACAGGGGGCCCCGAAAAACTGTTTTTT.

This clonotype has at least ten counts. The genes are TRBV28 and TRBJ1-5; 10 bases fit TRBD1. V lost 5 bases and J lost 3; bases outside the gene matches: 7. CDR1 is MDHEN and CDR2 is SYDVKM in the germline V gene. This CDR3 contains 16 residues. In DNA form, the CDR3 reads TGTGCCAGCAGTACAAGGACAGGGGGTTACAATCAGCCCCAGCATTTT. Protein product: CASSTRTGGYNQPQHF.